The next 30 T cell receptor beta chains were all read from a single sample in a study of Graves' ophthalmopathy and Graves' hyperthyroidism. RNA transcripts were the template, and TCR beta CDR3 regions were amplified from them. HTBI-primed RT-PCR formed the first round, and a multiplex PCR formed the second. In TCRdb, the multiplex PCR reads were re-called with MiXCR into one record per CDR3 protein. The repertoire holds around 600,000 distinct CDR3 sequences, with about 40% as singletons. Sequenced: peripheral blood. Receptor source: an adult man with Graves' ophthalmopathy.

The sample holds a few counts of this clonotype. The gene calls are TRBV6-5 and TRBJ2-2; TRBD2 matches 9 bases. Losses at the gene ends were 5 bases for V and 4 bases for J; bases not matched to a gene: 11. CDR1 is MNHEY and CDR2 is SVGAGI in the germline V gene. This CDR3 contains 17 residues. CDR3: CASSGLSGSWGTGELFF. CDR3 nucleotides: TGTGCCAGCAGTGGACTTAGCGGGAGCTGGGGCACCGGGGAGCTGTTTTTT.

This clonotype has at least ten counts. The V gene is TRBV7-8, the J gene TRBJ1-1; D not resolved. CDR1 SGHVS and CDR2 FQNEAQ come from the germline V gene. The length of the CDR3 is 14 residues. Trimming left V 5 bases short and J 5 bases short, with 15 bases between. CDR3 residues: CASSPISVGTEAFF. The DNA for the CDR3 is TGTGCCAGCAGCCCCATCTCGGTGGGAACTGAAGCTTTCTTT.

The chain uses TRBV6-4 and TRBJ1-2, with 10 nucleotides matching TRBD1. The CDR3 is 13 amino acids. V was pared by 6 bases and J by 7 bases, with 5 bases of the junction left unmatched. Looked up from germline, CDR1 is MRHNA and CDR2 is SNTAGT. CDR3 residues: CASSRTGGIGYTF. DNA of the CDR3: TGTGCCAGCAGCCGGACAGGGGGAATTGGCTACACCTTC.

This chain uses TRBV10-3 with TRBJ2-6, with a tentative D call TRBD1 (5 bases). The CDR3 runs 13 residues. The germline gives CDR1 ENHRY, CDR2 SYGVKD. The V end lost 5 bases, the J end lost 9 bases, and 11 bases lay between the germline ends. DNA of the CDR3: TGTGCCATCAGTTACGGACAACACAACGTCCTGACTTTC. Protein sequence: CAISYGQHNVLTF.

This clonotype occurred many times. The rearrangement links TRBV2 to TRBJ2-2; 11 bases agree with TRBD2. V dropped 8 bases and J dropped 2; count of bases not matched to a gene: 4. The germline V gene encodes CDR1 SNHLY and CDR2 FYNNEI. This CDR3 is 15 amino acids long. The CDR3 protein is CASGLAGGNTGELFF. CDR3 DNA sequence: TGTGCCAGCGGGCTAGCGGGGGGTAACACCGGGGAGCTGTTTTTT.

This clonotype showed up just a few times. The CDR3: CSARTSGVPYEQYF. CDR3 DNA: TGCAGTGCTCGGACTAGCGGGGTCCCCTACGAGCAGTACTTC. The chain is built from TRBV20-1 and TRBJ2-7; 12 nucleotides match TRBD2. This CDR3 is 14 amino acids long. The germline V gene has CDR1 DFQATT and CDR2 SNEGSKA (reference sequence). V shed 5 bases and J 2 bases; nucleotides not matched to a gene: 4.

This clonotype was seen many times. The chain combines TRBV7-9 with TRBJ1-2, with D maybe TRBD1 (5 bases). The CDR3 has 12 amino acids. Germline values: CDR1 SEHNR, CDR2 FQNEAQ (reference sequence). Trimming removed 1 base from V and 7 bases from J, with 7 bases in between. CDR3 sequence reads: CASSLDGGGYTF. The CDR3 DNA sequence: TGTGCCAGCAGCTTAGACGGGGGTGGCTACACCTTC.

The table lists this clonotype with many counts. The CDR3: CASSLGDTNQPQHF. The CDR3 DNA sequence: TGTGCCAGCAGCTTGGGGGACACCAATCAGCCCCAGCATTTT. The chain combines TRBV7-6 with TRBJ1-5; maybe TRBD1 (6 bases). The V gene's germline CDR1 is SGHVS and CDR2 FNYEAQ. V lost 3 bases and J 3 bases, leaving 9 bases between the germline ends. The CDR3 contains 14 residues. The entire variable domain, with the rest obtained from reference TRBV7-6 and TRBJ1-5, is as follows: GAGVSQSPRYKVTKRGQDVALRCDPISGHVSLYWYRQALGQGPEFLTYFNYEAQQDKSGLPNDRFSAERPEGSISTLTIQRTEQRDSAMYRCASSLGDTNQPQHFGDGTRLSIL.

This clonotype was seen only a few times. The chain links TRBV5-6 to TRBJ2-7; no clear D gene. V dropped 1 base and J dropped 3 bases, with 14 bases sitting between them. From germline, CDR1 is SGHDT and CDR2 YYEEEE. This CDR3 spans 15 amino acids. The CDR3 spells CASSLSWLLDYEQYF. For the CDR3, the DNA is TGTGCCAGCAGCTTGTCCTGGCTCCTAGACTACGAGCAGTACTTC.

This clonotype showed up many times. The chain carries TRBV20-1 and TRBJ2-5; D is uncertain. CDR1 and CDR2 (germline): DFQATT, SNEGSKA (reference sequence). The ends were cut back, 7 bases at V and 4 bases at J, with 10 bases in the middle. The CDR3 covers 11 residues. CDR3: CSVRTLETQYF. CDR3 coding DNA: TGCAGTGTCCGAACTCTAGAGACCCAGTACTTC.

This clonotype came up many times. CDR3 sequence reads: CAISERGSTEAFF. The CDR3 DNA reads as TGTGCCATCAGTGAGAGGGGAAGCACTGAAGCTTTCTTT. V gene TRBV10-3 combines with J gene TRBJ1-1, with a tentative D call TRBD1 (5 bases). The CDR3 length is 13 residues. Germline V gene sequence: CDR1 ENHRY, CDR2 SYGVKD. The V gene lost 2 bases and the J gene lost 4 bases, with 8 bases spanning the gap.

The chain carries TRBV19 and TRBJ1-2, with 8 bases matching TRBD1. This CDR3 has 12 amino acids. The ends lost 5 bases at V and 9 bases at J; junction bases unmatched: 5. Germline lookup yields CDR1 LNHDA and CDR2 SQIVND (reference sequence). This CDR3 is CASSARDRRYTF. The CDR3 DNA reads TGTGCCAGTAGTGCCCGGGACAGGCGCTACACCTTC.

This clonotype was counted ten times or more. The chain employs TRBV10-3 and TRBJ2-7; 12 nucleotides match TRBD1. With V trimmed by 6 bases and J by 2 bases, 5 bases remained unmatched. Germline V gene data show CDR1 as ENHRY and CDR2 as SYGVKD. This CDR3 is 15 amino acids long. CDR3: CAIRRRDRGPYEQYF. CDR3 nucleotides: TGTGCCATCAGGCGGCGGGACAGGGGGCCCTACGAGCAGTACTTC.

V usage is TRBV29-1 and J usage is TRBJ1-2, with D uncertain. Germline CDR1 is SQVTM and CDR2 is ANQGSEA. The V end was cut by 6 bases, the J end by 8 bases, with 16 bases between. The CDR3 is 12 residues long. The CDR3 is CSVELAGEGYTF. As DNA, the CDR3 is TGCAGCGTGGAACTAGCGGGAGAGGGCTACACCTTC.

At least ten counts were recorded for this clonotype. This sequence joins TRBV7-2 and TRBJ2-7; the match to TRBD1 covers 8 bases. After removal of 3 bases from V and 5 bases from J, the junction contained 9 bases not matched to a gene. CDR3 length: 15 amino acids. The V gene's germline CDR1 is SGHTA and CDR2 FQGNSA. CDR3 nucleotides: TGTGCCAGCAGCTTTCGGACAGGGCTAAGGGACGAGCAGTACTTC. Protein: CASSFRTGLRDEQYF.

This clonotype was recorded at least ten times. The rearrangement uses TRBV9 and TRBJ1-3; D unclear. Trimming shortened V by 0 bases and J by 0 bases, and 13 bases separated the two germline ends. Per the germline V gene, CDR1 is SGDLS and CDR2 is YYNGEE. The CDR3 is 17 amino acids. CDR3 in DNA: TGTGCCAGCAGCGTAGGAGGAGGGCCTAGCTCTGGAAACACCATATATTTT. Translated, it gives CASSVGGGPSSGNTIYF.

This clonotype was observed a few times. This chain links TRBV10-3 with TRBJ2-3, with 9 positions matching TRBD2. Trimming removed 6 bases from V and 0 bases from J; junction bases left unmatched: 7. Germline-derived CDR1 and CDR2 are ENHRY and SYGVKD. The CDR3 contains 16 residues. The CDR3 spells CAIRTGLAMSTDTQYF. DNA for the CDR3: TGTGCCATCAGGACTGGACTAGCGATGAGCACAGATACGCAGTATTTT.

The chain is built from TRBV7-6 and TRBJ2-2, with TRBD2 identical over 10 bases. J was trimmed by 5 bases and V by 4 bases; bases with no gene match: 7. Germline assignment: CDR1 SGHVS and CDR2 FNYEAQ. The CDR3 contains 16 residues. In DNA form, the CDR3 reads TGTGCCAGCAGCTCAAGCGGGGGGGCCAGAACCGGGGAGCTGTTTTTT. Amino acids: CASSSSGGARTGELFF.

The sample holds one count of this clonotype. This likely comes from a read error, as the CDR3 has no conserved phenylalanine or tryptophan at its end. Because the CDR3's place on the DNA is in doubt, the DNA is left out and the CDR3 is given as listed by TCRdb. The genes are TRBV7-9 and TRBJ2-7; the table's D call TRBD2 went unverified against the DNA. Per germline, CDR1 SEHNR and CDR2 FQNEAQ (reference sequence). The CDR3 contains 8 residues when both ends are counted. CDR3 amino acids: CASSFPSG.

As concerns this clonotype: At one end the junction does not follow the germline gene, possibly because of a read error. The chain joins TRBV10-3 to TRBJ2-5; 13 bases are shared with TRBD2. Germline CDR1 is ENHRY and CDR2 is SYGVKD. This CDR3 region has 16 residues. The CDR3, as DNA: TGTGCCAGCAGTCCCGGACTAGCGGGAGATAGAGAGACCCAGTACTTC. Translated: CASSPGLAGDRETQYF.

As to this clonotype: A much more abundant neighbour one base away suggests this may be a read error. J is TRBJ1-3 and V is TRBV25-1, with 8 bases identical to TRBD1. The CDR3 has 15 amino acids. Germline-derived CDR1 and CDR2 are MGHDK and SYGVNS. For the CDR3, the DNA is TGTGCCAGCAGGCGGGACAGGAACTCTAGAAACACCATATATTTT. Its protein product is CASRRDRNSRNTIYF.

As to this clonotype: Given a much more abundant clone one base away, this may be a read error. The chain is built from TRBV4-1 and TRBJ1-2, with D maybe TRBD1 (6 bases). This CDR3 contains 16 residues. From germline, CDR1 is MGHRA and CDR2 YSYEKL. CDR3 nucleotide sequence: TGCGCCAGCAGCCACAAGGACAGAACACCGCTAAGTGGCTACATCTTC. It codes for CASSHKDRTPLSGYIF.

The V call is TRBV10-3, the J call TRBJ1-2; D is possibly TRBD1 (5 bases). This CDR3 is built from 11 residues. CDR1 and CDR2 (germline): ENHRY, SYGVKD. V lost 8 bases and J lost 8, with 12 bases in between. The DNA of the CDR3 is TGTGCCATCGGGGGTAGTTACGGCTACACCTTC. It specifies CAIGGSYGYTF.

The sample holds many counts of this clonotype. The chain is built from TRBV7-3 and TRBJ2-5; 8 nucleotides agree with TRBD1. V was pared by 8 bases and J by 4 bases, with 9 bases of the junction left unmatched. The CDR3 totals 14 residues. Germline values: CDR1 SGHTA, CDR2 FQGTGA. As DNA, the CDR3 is TGTGCCAGCGCTGGGCACAGGGGGAGAGAGACCCAGTACTTC. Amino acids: CASAGHRGRETQYF.

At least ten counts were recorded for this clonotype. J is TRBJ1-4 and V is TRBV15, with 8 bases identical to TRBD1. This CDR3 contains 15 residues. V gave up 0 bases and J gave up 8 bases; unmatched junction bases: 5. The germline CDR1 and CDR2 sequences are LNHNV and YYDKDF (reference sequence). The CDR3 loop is CATSRDGQGGEKLFF. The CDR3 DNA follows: TGTGCCACCAGCAGAGATGGACAGGGAGGAGAAAAACTGTTTTTT.

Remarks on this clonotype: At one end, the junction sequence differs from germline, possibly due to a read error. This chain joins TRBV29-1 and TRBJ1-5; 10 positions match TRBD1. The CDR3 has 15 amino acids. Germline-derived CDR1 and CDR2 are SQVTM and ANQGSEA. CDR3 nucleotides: TGCAGCGTCGCAATGACAGGGGGCGGCAATCGGCCCCAGCATTTT. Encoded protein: CSVAMTGGGNRPQHF.

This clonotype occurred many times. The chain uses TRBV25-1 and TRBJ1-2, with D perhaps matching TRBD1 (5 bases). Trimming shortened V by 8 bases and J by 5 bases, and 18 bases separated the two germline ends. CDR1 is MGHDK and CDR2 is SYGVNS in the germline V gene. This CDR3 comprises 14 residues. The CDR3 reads CASVAQGRGYGYTF. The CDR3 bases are TGTGCCAGCGTTGCTCAGGGACGTGGTTATGGCTACACCTTC.

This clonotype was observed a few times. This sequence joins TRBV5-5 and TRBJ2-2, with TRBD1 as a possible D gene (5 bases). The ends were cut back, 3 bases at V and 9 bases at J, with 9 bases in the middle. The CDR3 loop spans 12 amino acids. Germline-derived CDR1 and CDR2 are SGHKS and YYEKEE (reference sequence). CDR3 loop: CASSSGLRELFF. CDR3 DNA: TGTGCCAGCAGCTCAGGGTTACGGGAGCTGTTTTTT.

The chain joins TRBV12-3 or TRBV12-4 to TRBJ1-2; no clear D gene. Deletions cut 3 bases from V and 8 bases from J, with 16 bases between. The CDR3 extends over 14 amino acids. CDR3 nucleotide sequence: TGTGCCAGCAGTTTGTCGGCAGCAGTTGGAGGCTACACCTTC. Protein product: CASSLSAAVGGYTF.

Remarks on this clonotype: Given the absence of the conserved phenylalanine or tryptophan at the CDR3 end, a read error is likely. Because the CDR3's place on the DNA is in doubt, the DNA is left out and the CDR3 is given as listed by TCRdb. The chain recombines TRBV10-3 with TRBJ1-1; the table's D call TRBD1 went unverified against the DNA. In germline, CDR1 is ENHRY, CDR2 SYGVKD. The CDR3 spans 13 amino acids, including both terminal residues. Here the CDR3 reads CAIIAGQGADANY.